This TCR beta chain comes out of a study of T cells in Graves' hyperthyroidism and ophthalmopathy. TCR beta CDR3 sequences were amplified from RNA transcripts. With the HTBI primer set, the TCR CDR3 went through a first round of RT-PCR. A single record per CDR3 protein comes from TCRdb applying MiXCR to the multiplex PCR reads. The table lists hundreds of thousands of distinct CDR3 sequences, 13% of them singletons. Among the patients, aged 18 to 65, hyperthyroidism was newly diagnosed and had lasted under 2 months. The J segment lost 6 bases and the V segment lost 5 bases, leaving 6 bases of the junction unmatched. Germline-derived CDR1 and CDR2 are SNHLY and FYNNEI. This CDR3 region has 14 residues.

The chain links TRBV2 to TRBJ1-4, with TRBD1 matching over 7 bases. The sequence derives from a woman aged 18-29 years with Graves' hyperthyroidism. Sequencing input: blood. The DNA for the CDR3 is TGTGCCAGCAGTTATAACAGGGGCGATGAAAAACTGTTTTTT. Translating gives CASSYNRGDEKLFF.